The clone carrying this T cell receptor beta chain was counted between two and nine times. This sample is part of a study of T cells after yellow fever vaccination. CDR3 length equals 13 residues. Per the germline V gene, CDR1 is SNHLY and CDR2 is FYNNEI. V lost 6 bases and J lost 3; bases outside the gene matches: 2. Via MiXCR, TCRdb re-called the 5' RACE reads, giving one row per CDR3 protein. The sample comprises 300,000 to 400,000 distinct CDR3 sequences, about 10% of which are singletons, and 2.5% to 4% rests with the top ten. This sequence joins TRBV2 and TRBJ1-3; 7 bases line up with TRBD1. The receptor's source is a man younger than 30 who received the YFV17D yellow fever vaccine. The sequencing used CD4+ T cells sorted from PBMCs, collected 45 days after the yellow fever booster vaccination. The CDR3 reads CASSRQGGNTIYF. In nucleotides, the CDR3 is TGTGCCAGCAGCCGACAGGGTGGAAACACCATATATTTT.